Each of the 14 T cell receptor beta chains below was sequenced from the same sample in a study of shared clonotypes between healthy human individuals. Measured with immunoSEQ multiplex PCR; TCRdb has only the in-frame clones, and not every one. The sample lists about 2 million clones, about 94% occurring once. Naive CD8 cells were CD45RO-negative, positively selected for CCR7, excluding terminally differentiated effector memory CD45RA+ cells. Material: naive CD8+ T cells sorted from blood. The receptors come from a man between 18 and 29 years old in good health.

Regarding this clone: This sample includes further DNA sequences coding for the same CDR3. The V and J genes are TRBV7-9 and TRBJ2-2; no reliable D call. The V gene's germline CDR1 is SEHNR and CDR2 FQNEAQ (reference sequence). There are 12 residues in the CDR3. The V gene lost 5 bases and the J gene lost 7 bases, with 8 bases spanning the gap. CDR3 amino acids: CASSPGGGELFF. DNA for the CDR3: TGTGCCAGCAGCCCCGGCGGCGGGGAGCTGTTTTTT.

The gene calls are TRBV5-1 and TRBJ1-6; D is ambiguous. Germline lookup yields CDR1 SGHRS and CDR2 YFSETQ. Trimming stripped 5 bases from V and 5 bases from J, with 11 bases between. The CDR3 is 14 amino acids. CDR3 bases: TGCGCCAGCAGAGTAGGCCAGAATAATTCACCCCTCCACTTT. Protein product: CASRVGQNNSPLHF.

The sample holds a few counts of this clone. The sample carries other DNA sequences with the same CDR3. This chain joins TRBV19 and TRBJ2-7, with 7 nucleotides matching TRBD2. Germline V gene lookup returns CDR1 LNHDA and CDR2 SQIVND (reference sequence). The CDR3 has 12 amino acids. Germline trimming cut 6 bases from V and 3 bases from J; bases unmatched to any gene: 2. CDR3 in amino acids: CASSPSGYEQYF. The DNA of the CDR3 is TGTGCCAGTAGCCCTAGCGGCTACGAGCAGTACTTC.

To note about this clone: At one of its ends the junction is not consistent with the germline gene, which may arise from a read error. V gene TRBV4-1 combines with J gene TRBJ2-1, with TRBD2 matching 7 bases. The CDR3 is 16 residues long. Germline values: CDR1 MGHRA, CDR2 YSYEKL. CDR3 coding DNA: TGCGCCAGCAGCCAAGATCTGGCTAGCGGAGGCTCCCGTGGAGTCTTC. This codes for CASSQDLASGGSRGVF.

The J gene is TRBJ2-7, the V gene TRBV7-2, with 9 bases identical to TRBD1. The V gene end was trimmed by 5 bases and the J gene end by 4 bases; junction bases not matched to a gene: 3. Germline CDR1 reads SGHTA; CDR2 reads FQGNSA. The CDR3 is 13 amino acids. This CDR3 reads CASSDGQGYEQYF. The CDR3 DNA reads TGTGCCAGCAGCGATGGACAGGGGTACGAGCAGTACTTC.

The chain carries TRBV7-9 and TRBJ2-2; 7 positions match TRBD1. The germline CDR1 and CDR2 sequences are SEHNR and FQNEAQ (reference sequence). The CDR3 has 15 amino acids. V dropped 3 bases and J dropped 5; count of bases not matched to a gene: 6. CDR3 region: CASSFTTGETGELFF. The CDR3 coding sequence is TGTGCCAGCAGCTTTACCACAGGGGAGACCGGGGAGCTGTTTTTT.

In regard to this clone: Other DNA sequences in the sample encode the same CDR3. The chain couples TRBV9 to TRBJ1-5; possibly TRBD1 for D (5 bases). This CDR3 comprises 14 residues. V shed 2 bases and J shed 1 base, with 7 bases lying between them. The germline V gene encodes CDR1 SGDLS and CDR2 YYNGEE. The CDR3 loop reads CASSVGDSNQPQHF. The DNA of the CDR3 is TGTGCCAGCAGCGTGGGGGACAGCAATCAGCCCCAGCATTTT. The full variable domain, with the rest looked up from reference TRBV9 and TRBJ1-5, is DSGVTQTPKHLITATGQRVTLRCSPRSGDLSVYWYQQSLDQGLQFLIQYYNGEERAKGNILERFSAQQFPDLHSELNLSSLELGDSALYFCASSVGDSNQPQHFGDGTRLSIL.

The rearrangement uses TRBV6-6 and TRBJ2-7, with TRBD2 matching over 9 bases. The CDR3 contains 15 residues. J was trimmed by 3 bases and V by 0 bases; bases with no gene match: 3. Looked up from germline, CDR1 is MNHNY and CDR2 is SVGAGI (reference sequence). Here the CDR3 reads CASSYSAGGNYEQYF. The CDR3 nucleotides are TGTGCCAGCAGTTACTCGGCGGGAGGGAACTACGAGCAGTACTTC.

The chain is built from TRBV15 and TRBJ1-4; D gene ambiguous. This CDR3 contains 16 residues. Trimming stripped 1 base from V and 0 bases from J, with 9 bases between. In germline, CDR1 is LNHNV, CDR2 YYDKDF (reference sequence). This CDR3 reads CATSRGEASTNEKLFF. CDR3 nucleotides: TGTGCCACCAGCAGAGGAGAGGCCTCAACTAATGAAAAACTGTTTTTT.

Details on this clone: This sample includes further DNA sequences coding for the same CDR3. V is TRBV2 and J is TRBJ2-5; 8 bases align to TRBD2. This CDR3 is built from 11 residues. V shed 8 bases, J shed 4 bases, and the junction held 0 bases outside the gene matches. Germline V gene sequence: CDR1 SNHLY, CDR2 FYNNEI. The CDR3 reads CASAGGETQYF. The DNA of the CDR3 is TGTGCCAGCGCGGGGGGAGAGACCCAGTACTTC.

The J gene is TRBJ2-3, the V gene TRBV18; 8 bases align to TRBD1. V shed 6 bases and J 2 bases; nucleotides not matched to a gene: 13. The CDR3 runs to 17 residues. Germline values: CDR1 KGHSH, CDR2 LQKENI. DNA of the CDR3: TGTGCCAGCTCGTCTACCGGGACAGGAGGGTTCACAGATACGCAGTATTTT. Translated: CASSSTGTGGFTDTQYF.

The gene calls are TRBV9 and TRBJ2-2, with 14 bases fitting TRBD2. CDR1 SGDLS and CDR2 YYNGEE come from the germline V gene. This CDR3 is built from 21 residues. Trimming at V came to 3 bases and at J to 6 bases, leaving 19 bases not matched to a gene. The CDR3 here is CASSAPSTQTSGGAWAGELFF. CDR3 bases: TGTGCCAGCAGCGCCCCCTCGACACAGACTAGCGGGGGGGCCTGGGCCGGGGAGCTGTTTTTT.

J is TRBJ2-2 and V is TRBV27; 8 nucleotides line up with TRBD2. The V gene end was trimmed by 7 bases and the J gene end by 5 bases; junction bases not matched to a gene: 3. The germline V gene encodes CDR1 MNHEY and CDR2 SMNVEV (reference sequence). The CDR3 spans 13 residues. The CDR3 loop reads CASNPGGTGELFF. The CDR3 coding sequence is TGTGCCAGCAATCCGGGAGGGACCGGGGAGCTGTTTTTT.

The chain couples TRBV7-9 to TRBJ2-7; tentative D call: TRBD2 (6 bases). Germline CDR1 SEHNR, CDR2 FQNEAQ (reference sequence). There are 15 residues in the CDR3. The V and J ends lost 5 bases and 2 bases respectively, with 16 bases between them. The CDR3 region is CASSTRDGETYEQYF. The CDR3 bases are TGTGCCAGCAGCACGCGGGACGGAGAAACCTACGAGCAGTACTTC. Full variable domain (outside the CDR3, taken from reference TRBV7-9 and TRBJ2-7): DTGVSQNPRHKITKRGQNVTFRCDPISEHNRLYWYRQTLGQGPEFLTYFQNEAQLEKSRLLSDRFSAERPKGSFSTLEIQRTEQGDSAMYLCASSTRDGETYEQYFGPGTRLTVT.